The 31 T cell receptor beta chains presented below share a single source sample, sequenced in a study of long-term antiretroviral therapy in people with HIV. Survey level was the resolution at which the v3.0 immunoSEQ assay ran. Using immunoSEQ multiplex PCR, the repertoire was profiled, and TCRdb retains in-frame clones only, with some absent. The sample shows 20,000 to 25,000 clones, about four fifths of them seen only once. Material: unsorted PBMCs, obtained 1.5 years after starting antiretroviral therapy. These receptors were collected from a man under 40 with HIV.

Concerning this clone itself: The sample has other DNA sequences that encode this CDR3 too. The chain has TRBV29-1 and TRBJ1-1; 8 nucleotides line up with TRBD1. After removal of 6 bases from V and 5 bases from J, the junction contained 5 bases not matched to a gene. The CDR3 is made up of 12 amino acids. The V gene's germline CDR1 is SQVTM and CDR2 ANQGSEA. The CDR3 bases are TGCAGCGTCGTAACAGGGGGGACTGAAGCTTTCTTT. This translates into CSVVTGGTEAFF.

The chain uses TRBV6-6 and TRBJ1-1; TRBD1 aligns across 7 bases. In germline, CDR1 is MNHNY, CDR2 SVGAGI (reference sequence). V lost 6 bases and J lost 12; bases outside the gene matches: 13. The CDR3 has 13 amino acids. The chain's CDR3 is CASSPETGFDSFF. CDR3 DNA sequence: TGTGCCAGCAGCCCTGAGACAGGGTTCGACTCTTTCTTT.

The rearrangement uses TRBV5-6 and TRBJ2-3; D is ambiguous. The CDR3 has 18 amino acids. In germline, CDR1 is SGHDT, CDR2 YYEEEE. Between the trimmed V and J ends, which lost 4 bases and 4 bases, there was a span of 25 bases. The CDR3 spells CASSIDSTRRLSADTQYF. The CDR3 DNA reads TGTGCCAGCAGCATCGACTCGACACGTAGGTTGAGCGCAGATACGCAGTATTTT.

The chain combines TRBV7-2 with TRBJ1-2; no clear D. The germline gives CDR1 SGHTA, CDR2 FQGNSA. This CDR3 region has 13 residues. V lost 2 bases and J lost 8, with 12 bases in between. CDR3: CASSLSKDMGYTF. Here the CDR3 DNA reads TGTGCCAGCAGCTTATCGAAAGATATGGGCTACACCTTC.

V and J are TRBV6-6 and TRBJ1-4; 7 bases are shared with TRBD1. The germline V gene has CDR1 MNHNY and CDR2 SVGAGI (reference sequence). This CDR3 is built from 12 residues. V trimming: 6 bases; J trimming: 11 bases; junction bases outside the gene matches: 6. CDR3 region: CASSPGTDKLFF. For the CDR3, the DNA is TGTGCCAGCAGCCCCGGGACAGATAAACTGTTTTTT.

This clone was seen a few times. This chain joins TRBV4-1 and TRBJ1-2, with 10 bases matching TRBD1. The CDR3 spans 15 residues. V trimming: 3 bases; J trimming: 4 bases; junction bases outside the gene matches: 5. Germline V gene data show CDR1 as MGHRA and CDR2 as YSYEKL. CDR3 sequence (DNA): TGCGCCAGCAGCCAGACCGGACAGGGGGTCTATGGCTACACCTTC. Amino acids: CASSQTGQGVYGYTF.

V gene TRBV2 combines with J gene TRBJ1-5; D is possibly TRBD1 (5 bases). This CDR3 comprises 15 residues. The germline gives CDR1 SNHLY, CDR2 FYNNEI. The V end was cut by 0 bases, the J end by 6 bases, with 12 bases between. CDR3 loop: CASSEARGAGQPQHF. The CDR3 DNA sequence: TGTGCCAGCAGTGAAGCAAGAGGGGCTGGTCAGCCCCAGCATTTT.

This chain connects TRBV30 to TRBJ1-6; 7 bases fit TRBD1. Germline V gene data show CDR1 as GTSNPN and CDR2 as SVGIG (reference sequence). V was pared by 1 base and J by 5 bases, with 2 bases of the junction left unmatched. The CDR3 is made up of 14 amino acids. Here the CDR3 reads CAWSGGQDNSPLHF. The CDR3 DNA is TGTGCCTGGAGTGGCGGACAGGATAATTCACCCCTCCACTTT.

The V call is TRBV19, the J call TRBJ2-7; TRBD1 is a possible D gene (6 bases). The CDR3 length is 15 residues. Germline V gives CDR1 LNHDA, CDR2 SQIVND (reference sequence). Trimming left V 7 bases short and J 0 bases short, with 16 bases between. The CDR3 loop is CASMGPRGGSYEQYF. CDR3 coding DNA: TGTGCCAGTATGGGCCCTAGAGGGGGCTCCTACGAGCAGTACTTC.

CDR3 sequence (DNA): TGTGCCAGCAGCCTGGGACTGGGCGAGCAGTACTTC. Translated, it gives CASSLGLGEQYF. This chain uses TRBV5-6 with TRBJ2-7; perhaps TRBD2 as D (6 bases). V lost 4 bases, J lost 6 bases, and 11 bases lay in between. CDR1 and CDR2 (germline): SGHDT, YYEEEE. The CDR3 has 12 amino acids.

The rearrangement joins TRBV4-3 to TRBJ1-1; D is uncertain. CDR3 length: 16 residues. The germline V and J ends were trimmed by 1 base and 1 base, with 13 bases remaining between them. CDR1 and CDR2 from the germline V gene are LGHNA and YSLEER. The DNA of the CDR3 is TGCGCCAGCAGCCAAGCTTACCCCGGGTGGAACACTGAAGCTTTCTTT. This sequence encodes CASSQAYPGWNTEAFF.

This sequence joins TRBV6-5 and TRBJ2-5; tentatively, D is TRBD1 (5 bases). The CDR3 runs 13 residues. The ends were cut back, 4 bases at V and 4 bases at J, with 10 bases in the middle. CDR1 MNHEY and CDR2 SVGAGI come from the germline V gene. The CDR3 DNA sequence: TGTGCCAGCAGTTGGGGCAAGGGAGAGACCCAGTACTTC. Protein sequence: CASSWGKGETQYF.

This clone was seen once. The chain links TRBV2 to TRBJ2-7; D is possibly TRBD1 (5 bases). With 3 bases removed from V and 6 bases from J, the gap between germline ends came to 12 bases. In germline, CDR1 is SNHLY, CDR2 FYNNEI. The CDR3 contains 13 residues. The CDR3 protein is CASSEEKGVEQYF. As DNA, the CDR3 is TGTGCCAGCAGTGAGGAAAAAGGGGTCGAGCAGTACTTC. Combining the CDR3 with reference TRBV2 and TRBJ2-7 gives the whole variable domain EPEVTQTPSHQVTQMGQEVILRCVPISNHLYFYWYRQILGQKVEFLVSFYNNEISEKSEIFDDQFSVERPDGSNFTLKIRSTKLEDSAMYFCASSEEKGVEQYFGPGTRLTVT.

The V and J genes are TRBV6-6 and TRBJ1-5, with D hard to call. The CDR3 extends over 16 amino acids. V shed 7 bases and J shed 1 base, with 17 bases lying between them. CDR1 and CDR2 from the germline V gene are MNHNY and SVGAGI (reference sequence). This chain's CDR3 is CASKDPGRESNQPQHF. Written as DNA, the CDR3 is TGTGCCAGCAAAGACCCAGGAAGGGAGAGCAATCAGCCCCAGCATTTT.

V is TRBV11-2 and J is TRBJ2-3; 11 bases agree with TRBD2. This CDR3 region has 14 residues. The junction had 3 bases not matched to a gene; V was cut back by 5 bases and J by 5 bases. In germline, CDR1 is SGHAT, CDR2 FQNNGV. For the CDR3, the DNA is TGTGCCAGCAGCGCACTAGCGGGAGTAGATACGCAGTATTTT. This sequence encodes CASSALAGVDTQYF.

Here the CDR3 reads CASSPDRGRLNTEAFF. The CDR3 nucleotides are TGCGCCAGCAGCCCCGACAGGGGGCGATTGAACACTGAAGCTTTCTTT. The J gene is TRBJ1-1, the V gene TRBV10-2; 10 nucleotides align to TRBD1. This CDR3 comprises 16 residues. The germline CDR1 and CDR2 sequences are WSHSY and SAAADI. The junction had 7 bases not matched to a gene; V was cut back by 6 bases and J by 0 bases.

This sequence joins TRBV30 and TRBJ1-3; TRBD1 agrees at 8 bases. The CDR3 is made up of 13 amino acids. Germline V gene data show CDR1 as GTSNPN and CDR2 as SVGIG (reference sequence). V lost 6 bases and J lost 4; bases outside the gene matches: 5. The CDR3 loop reads CACYRGSGNTIYF. In nucleotides, the CDR3 is TGTGCCTGTTACAGGGGGTCAGGAAACACCATATATTTT.

The chain employs TRBV7-2 and TRBJ1-2; D may be TRBD1 (6 bases). Germline CDR1 reads SGHTA; CDR2 reads FQGNSA. The V and J ends lost 1 base and 4 bases respectively, with 7 bases between them. CDR3 length: 13 residues. As DNA, the CDR3 is TGTGCCAGCAGCTTAGGGGGGCCCTATGGCTACACCTTC. Translating gives CASSLGGPYGYTF.

V gene TRBV6-1 combines with J gene TRBJ1-1; 8 nucleotides match TRBD1. Germline values: CDR1 MNHNS, CDR2 SASEGT. V dropped 7 bases and J dropped 3; count of bases not matched to a gene: 4. The CDR3 extends over 13 amino acids. In nucleotides, the CDR3 is TGTGCCAGCATCCCACAGGGGGACACTGAAGCTTTCTTT. Its translation: CASIPQGDTEAFF.

The V call is TRBV10-3, the J call TRBJ2-3; D assignment may be TRBD1 or TRBD2 (5 bases each). Germline assignment: CDR1 ENHRY and CDR2 SYGVKD. V was pared by 4 bases and J by 0 bases, with 8 bases between. The length of the CDR3 is 14 residues. In DNA, the CDR3 is TGTGCCATCAGTGGGGGACGAAGCACAGATACGCAGTATTTT. Protein sequence: CAISGGRSTDTQYF.

CDR3 loop: CASSPPVGSGHTGELFF. The DNA of the CDR3 is TGTGCCAGCTCACCACCGGTCGGGAGCGGGCACACCGGGGAGCTGTTTTTT. The rearrangement uses TRBV18 and TRBJ2-2; D is perhaps TRBD2 (6 bases). CDR3 length equals 17 residues. Germline loops: CDR1 KGHSH, CDR2 LQKENI. Trimming shortened V by 0 bases and J by 3 bases, and 14 bases separated the two germline ends.

This chain joins TRBV6-5 and TRBJ2-7, with TRBD1 identical over 8 bases. The CDR3 loop spans 14 amino acids. V was pared by 2 bases and J by 6 bases, with 6 bases of the junction left unmatched. Germline V gene lookup returns CDR1 MNHEY and CDR2 SVGAGI. CDR3 DNA sequence: TGTGCCAGCAGTTACATGGGACAGGTTACCGAGCAGTACTTC. Its translation: CASSYMGQVTEQYF.

As to this clone: An end of the junction differs from the germline gene, which may be a read error. The V and J genes are TRBV5-3 and TRBJ2-7; D possibly corresponds to TRBD2 (6 bases). TRBV5-3 is designated an ORF whose function remains uncertain. This CDR3 has 13 residues. The CDR3 DNA follows: TGTGCCAGCAGCTTCGACGGCGGGATAGAGCAGTACTTC. This translates into CASSFDGGIEQYF.

The chain has TRBV4-2 and TRBJ2-7; a weak D match, TRBD1 (7 bases). This CDR3 is built from 17 residues. V lost 0 bases to trimming and J lost 0 bases, with 15 bases between them. The germline V gene encodes CDR1 LGHNA and CDR2 YNFKEQ. As DNA, the CDR3 is TGTGCCAGCAGCCAAGAGGGGGCGGGACAGCGCTCCTACGAGCAGTACTTC. It specifies CASSQEGAGQRSYEQYF.

This chain links TRBV7-9 with TRBJ2-5; D is possibly TRBD2 (6 bases). Trimming took 8 bases from V and 3 from J, leaving 16 bases between them. The CDR3 is made up of 14 amino acids. Germline values: CDR1 SEHNR, CDR2 FQNEAQ (reference sequence). CDR3 residues: CASDPGGAEETQYF. The CDR3 bases are TGTGCCAGCGACCCCGGGGGAGCGGAAGAGACCCAGTACTTC.

The chain links TRBV5-4 to TRBJ2-7; 7 bases are shared with TRBD1. CDR3 length equals 13 residues. The V segment lost 3 bases and the J segment 3 bases; nucleotides outside the gene matches: 3. Germline V CDR1 and CDR2: SGHNT, YYREEE (reference sequence). The CDR3 sequence: CASSSTGYYEQYF. CDR3 coding DNA: TGTGCCAGCAGCTCGACAGGGTACTACGAGCAGTACTTC.

This chain connects TRBV6-1 to TRBJ2-1; D is possibly TRBD1 (6 bases). CDR1 is MNHNS, CDR2 SASEGT, per germline. The V end was cut by 1 base, the J end by 7 bases, with 17 bases between. This CDR3 comprises 16 residues. In DNA, the CDR3 is TGTGCCAGCAGTGAAGAAACAGTTGGGACAAAAAATGAGCAGTTCTTC. Translating it yields CASSEETVGTKNEQFF.

This clone was recorded a few times. V is TRBV28 and J is TRBJ1-5; 9 bases map to TRBD1. The CDR3 contains 13 residues. CDR1 and CDR2 from the germline V gene are MDHEN and SYDVKM. V gave up 5 bases and J gave up 5 bases; unmatched junction bases: 1. The CDR3: CASSGDRDQPQHF. For the CDR3, the DNA is TGTGCCAGCAGTGGGGACAGGGATCAGCCCCAGCATTTT.

This clone was detected only once. This chain links TRBV6-1 with TRBJ2-7; 11 bases are a match to TRBD1. Germline assignment: CDR1 MNHNS and CDR2 SASEGT. Trimming cost V 5 bases and J 4 bases; bases outside gene matches: 7. The CDR3 consists of 15 residues. CDR3 sequence reads: CASSREGTGGYEQYF. CDR3 sequence (DNA): TGTGCCAGCAGTAGGGAAGGGACAGGGGGTTACGAGCAGTACTTC.

This clone appeared a single time. The chain recombines TRBV28 with TRBJ2-1, with TRBD2 matching over 13 bases. Germline lookup yields CDR1 MDHEN and CDR2 SYDVKM. The CDR3 length is 17 residues. V lost 5 bases, J lost 8 bases, and 12 bases stayed unmatched. CDR3 sequence reads: CASSPRTSGRRTDEQFF. The CDR3 region has the DNA TGTGCCAGCAGTCCCCGGACTAGCGGGAGAAGGACTGATGAGCAGTTCTTC.

V is TRBV27 and J is TRBJ2-1, with D maybe TRBD2 (7 bases). Trimming removed 7 bases at V and 3 bases at J, with 13 bases between. The V gene's germline CDR1 is MNHEY and CDR2 SMNVEV (reference sequence). This CDR3 spans 14 amino acids. The CDR3 is CASNEGGIYNEQFF. DNA for the CDR3: TGTGCCAGCAACGAGGGGGGGATCTACAATGAGCAGTTCTTC.